The next 29 T cell receptor beta chains were all read from a single sample in a study of T cell changes during pregnancy in multiple sclerosis. Produced via immunoSEQ multiplex PCR; TCRdb's table is partial and in-frame only. The table records under 95,000 clones, roughly 92% of them present only once. The material was peripheral blood, obtained after pregnancy. All receptors come from a female donor with multiple sclerosis, enrolled in a pregnancy study.

The chain couples TRBV7-3 to TRBJ2-4, with TRBD2 matching 9 bases. The CDR3 totals 16 residues. Trimming took 6 bases from V and 9 from J; bases not matched to a gene: 15. CDR1 is SGHTA and CDR2 is FQGTGA in the germline V gene. The CDR3 coding sequence is TGTGCCAGCAGGAAGAGCGGGGGGAACGCCGGGGGCATTCAGTACTTC. Translation: CASRKSGGNAGGIQYF. Drawing the rest from reference TRBV7-3 and TRBJ2-4, the complete variable domain is GAGVSQTPSNKVTEKGKYVELRCDPISGHTALYWYRQSLGQGPEFLIYFQGTGAADDSGLPNDRFFAVRPEGSVSTLKIQRTERGDSAVYLCASRKSGGNAGGIQYFGAGTRLSVL.

The gene calls are TRBV9 and TRBJ2-1; 8 bases fit TRBD2. V lost 0 bases and J lost 5; bases outside the gene matches: 10. This CDR3 has 17 amino acids. Germline V gene data show CDR1 as SGDLS and CDR2 as YYNGEE. CDR3 nucleotides: TGTGCCAGCAGCGTAGAGCGGCCTAGCGGGCGAGACAATGAGCAGTTCTTC. This codes for CASSVERPSGRDNEQFF.

The rearrangement uses TRBV2 and TRBJ1-5, with TRBD1 matching over 9 bases. The CDR3 runs to 15 residues. The J segment lost 3 bases and the V segment lost 6 bases, leaving 6 bases of the junction unmatched. Germline CDR1 SNHLY, CDR2 FYNNEI. The CDR3 sequence is CASSLQGANNQPQHF. The CDR3 DNA sequence: TGTGCCAGCAGCCTACAGGGGGCGAACAATCAGCCCCAGCATTTT.

The rearrangement uses TRBV5-6 and TRBJ1-4; D is unresolved. From germline, CDR1 is SGHDT and CDR2 YYEEEE. CDR3 length equals 14 residues. V dropped 0 bases and J dropped 6 bases, with 9 bases sitting between them. As DNA, the CDR3 is TGTGCCAGCAGCTTGGGGGCATATGATGAAAAACTGTTTTTT. Translated: CASSLGAYDEKLFF.

This rearrangement joins TRBV6-1 to TRBJ1-5, with D possibly being TRBD1 (6 bases). Germline V gives CDR1 MNHNS, CDR2 SASEGT. V lost 6 bases, J lost 5 bases, and 11 bases lay in between. This CDR3 spans 13 amino acids. This CDR3 is CASSGQHDQPQHF. CDR3 sequence (DNA): TGTGCCAGCAGCGGACAGCACGATCAGCCCCAGCATTTT.

The J gene is TRBJ2-5, the V gene TRBV4-2, with TRBD2 matching over 13 bases. The CDR3 contains 15 residues. The germline V gene has CDR1 LGHNA and CDR2 YNFKEQ. V was pared by 3 bases and J by 5 bases, with 3 bases of the junction left unmatched. CDR3 sequence (DNA): TGTGCCAGCAGCCACGGGACTAGCGGGACGGAGACCCAGTACTTC. The encoded protein is CASSHGTSGTETQYF.

This sequence joins TRBV7-2 and TRBJ2-4; 8 nucleotides agree with TRBD2. From germline, CDR1 is SGHTA and CDR2 FQGNSA. Trimming removed 4 bases from V and 0 bases from J; junction bases left unmatched: 8. The CDR3 is 17 amino acids. In DNA, the CDR3 is TGTGCCAGCAGCTCCCGAGCGGGGGACCTAGCCAAAAACATTCAGTACTTC. Its translation: CASSSRAGDLAKNIQYF.

Comments on this clone: The identical CDR3 is also encoded by other nucleotide sequences in the sample. The gene calls are TRBV6-5 and TRBJ1-2, with no clear D. The CDR3 contains 13 residues. Germline V CDR1 and CDR2: MNHEY, SVGAGI. With 4 bases removed from V and 2 bases from J, the gap between germline ends came to 8 bases. CDR3 nucleotides: TGTGCCAGCAGTTTCACGGGGAACTATGGCTACACCTTC. It translates to CASSFTGNYGYTF.

The rearrangement uses TRBV18 and TRBJ2-7; a possible D gene is TRBD1 (5 bases). The germline V and J ends were trimmed by 3 bases and 3 bases, with 15 bases remaining between them. This CDR3 has 15 amino acids. The V gene's germline CDR1 is KGHSH and CDR2 LQKENI. The CDR3 sequence: CASSPDSRVYYEQYF. Here the CDR3 DNA reads TGTGCCAGCTCACCCGACAGTAGGGTTTACTACGAGCAGTACTTC.

The chain has TRBV29-1 and TRBJ1-1, with D perhaps TRBD1 (5 bases). V lost 6 bases, J lost 1 base, and 12 bases lay in between. The CDR3 is 13 amino acids. Germline lookup yields CDR1 SQVTM and CDR2 ANQGSEA. The CDR3 DNA follows: TGCAGCGTAGGCGGACATCAGAACACTGAAGCTTTCTTT. Translation gives CSVGGHQNTEAFF.

V usage is TRBV9 and J usage is TRBJ2-7; weak D call: TRBD1 (6 bases). V lost 0 bases and J lost 9, with 13 bases in between. The CDR3 covers 13 residues. In germline, CDR1 is SGDLS, CDR2 YYNGEE. The CDR3 loop reads CASSVGVGGGQYF. CDR3 coding DNA: TGTGCCAGCAGCGTAGGGGTTGGGGGCGGGCAGTACTTC.

The chain uses TRBV6-1 and TRBJ1-6, with 9 bases that match TRBD1. Germline V lookup: CDR1 MNHNS, CDR2 SASEGT. V lost 0 bases and J lost 10; bases outside the gene matches: 4. The CDR3 is 15 amino acids. CDR3 DNA sequence: TGTGCCAGCAGTGAAGCGACAGGGGGGGAGTCACCCCTCCACTTT. This sequence encodes CASSEATGGESPLHF.

The genes are TRBV18 and TRBJ1-5, with TRBD1 matching 7 bases. The V gene's germline CDR1 is KGHSH and CDR2 LQKENI. CDR3 length: 15 residues. Unmatched junction bases numbered 6, after V lost 3 bases and J lost 4 bases. The CDR3 region has the DNA TGTGCCAGCTCACCCGGGACAGTCACAAATCAGCCCCAGCATTTT. Its translation: CASSPGTVTNQPQHF.

The rearrangement links TRBV5-1 to TRBJ2-3; 8 nucleotides line up with TRBD1. The germline gives CDR1 SGHRS, CDR2 YFSETQ. The CDR3 is 14 amino acids. V shed 5 bases and J 2 bases; nucleotides not matched to a gene: 4. CDR3 amino acids: CASRGGQVTDTQYF. DNA for the CDR3: TGCGCCAGCAGGGGGGGACAGGTCACAGATACGCAGTATTTT.

Only one count was recorded for this clone. The genes are TRBV9 and TRBJ1-1, with D possibly being TRBD1 (5 bases). The CDR3 length is 14 residues. CDR1 and CDR2 (germline): SGDLS, YYNGEE. Trimming shortened V by 4 bases and J by 5 bases, and 15 bases separated the two germline ends. The CDR3 DNA sequence: TGTGCCAGCAGCCCCACAGGCGGGAGGACTGAAGCTTTCTTT. Encoded protein: CASSPTGGRTEAFF.

The chain uses TRBV13 and TRBJ1-6; 7 bases agree with TRBD1. The CDR3 runs to 16 residues. The V gene's germline CDR1 is PRHDT and CDR2 FYEKMQ (reference sequence). Trimming removed 5 bases from V and 1 base from J; junction bases left unmatched: 5. The CDR3 here is CASSDRDSSYNSPLHF. In DNA form, the CDR3 reads TGTGCCAGCAGCGACCGGGACAGTTCCTATAATTCACCCCTCCACTTT.

The DNA of the CDR3 is TGTGCCAGCAGCCAAGATATGAACACTGAAGCTTTCTTT. Residues: CASSQDMNTEAFF. The V and J genes are TRBV14 and TRBJ1-1; no reliable D call. There are 13 residues in the CDR3. V lost 0 bases to trimming and J lost 0 bases, with 2 bases between them. CDR1 and CDR2 (germline): SGHDN, FVKESK.

The chain has TRBV5-4 and TRBJ1-2, with 7 positions matching TRBD1. CDR1 and CDR2 from the germline V gene are SGHNT and YYREEE (reference sequence). This CDR3 region has 13 residues. Trimming removed 4 bases from V and 8 bases from J; junction bases left unmatched: 8. DNA for the CDR3: TGTGCCAGCAGCGGGGGACAGCTTGGAGGCTACACCTTC. It codes for CASSGGQLGGYTF. Full variable domain (outside the CDR3, taken from reference TRBV5-4 and TRBJ1-2): ETGVTQSPTHLIKTRGQQVTLRCSSQSGHNTVSWYQQALGQGPQFIFQYYREEENGRGNFPPRFSGLQFPNYSSELNVNALELDDSALYLCASSGGQLGGYTFGSGTRLTVV.

This clone was seen a handful of times. The genes are TRBV7-9 and TRBJ1-5; 7 positions match TRBD1. The CDR3 length is 15 residues. Trimming at V came to 5 bases and at J to 1 base, leaving 5 bases not matched to a gene. Per germline, CDR1 SEHNR and CDR2 FQNEAQ (reference sequence). CDR3 amino acids: CASSDGTASNQPQHF. In nucleotides, the CDR3 is TGTGCCAGCAGCGACGGGACAGCAAGCAATCAGCCCCAGCATTTT.

The V and J genes are TRBV7-2 and TRBJ2-1; TRBD2 is a possible D gene (6 bases). Germline CDR1 SGHTA, CDR2 FQGNSA. The V and J ends lost 6 bases and 6 bases respectively, with 15 bases between them. The CDR3 runs 14 residues. CDR3 residues: CASRDSATSNEQFF. The CDR3 nucleotides read TGTGCCAGCAGAGACAGCGCGACTAGCAATGAGCAGTTCTTC.

CDR3 in amino acids: CASSIDQGQEGQPQHF. The DNA of the CDR3 is TGTGCCAGTAGTATTGATCAGGGGCAGGAAGGGCAGCCCCAGCATTTT. This chain connects TRBV19 to TRBJ1-5, with D perhaps matching TRBD1 (6 bases). The CDR3 consists of 16 residues. CDR1 is LNHDA and CDR2 is SQIVND in the germline V gene (reference sequence). The ends were cut back, 3 bases at V and 7 bases at J, with 19 bases in the middle.

The V gene is TRBV6-5, the J gene TRBJ2-1; TRBD2 matches at 10 bases. Germline V gene sequence: CDR1 MNHEY, CDR2 SVGAGI. Unmatched junction bases numbered 5, after V lost 4 bases and J lost 2 bases. The CDR3 extends over 16 amino acids. For the CDR3, the DNA is TGTGCCAGCAGTTCCTGGACTAGCGGACCCTACAATGAGCAGTTCTTC. Its translation is CASSSWTSGPYNEQFF.

The gene calls are TRBV7-9 and TRBJ2-3, with 8 bases matching TRBD1. The germline CDR1 and CDR2 sequences are SEHNR and FQNEAQ (reference sequence). This CDR3 has 16 residues. V lost 6 bases and J lost 2; bases outside the gene matches: 10. The CDR3 sequence: CASRDRVSGTTDTQYF. CDR3 DNA sequence: TGTGCCAGCAGGGACAGGGTTAGCGGAACCACAGATACGCAGTATTTT.

The chain links TRBV19 to TRBJ2-1; 7 bases line up with TRBD1. The CDR3 extends over 14 amino acids. The germline V gene encodes CDR1 LNHDA and CDR2 SQIVND (reference sequence). The ends lost 5 bases at V and 8 bases at J; junction bases unmatched: 9. The CDR3 is CASSLRQGFDEQFF. The CDR3 nucleotides are TGTGCCAGTAGTTTGAGACAGGGCTTCGATGAGCAGTTCTTC. Full variable domain (outside the CDR3, taken from reference TRBV19 and TRBJ2-1): DGGITQSPKYLFRKEGQNVTLSCEQNLNHDAMYWYRQDPGQGLRLIYYSQIVNDFQKGDIAEGYSVSREKKESFPLTVTSAQKNPTAFYLCASSLRQGFDEQFFGPGTRLTVL.

V usage is TRBV7-6 and J usage is TRBJ1-5; 9 bases line up with TRBD1. The germline CDR1 and CDR2 sequences are SGHVS and FNYEAQ. V gave up 4 bases and J gave up 2 bases; unmatched junction bases: 3. The CDR3 is 15 amino acids. The CDR3 nucleotides read TGTGCCAGCAGCTCTACAGGGGGCGGCAATCAGCCCCAGCATTTT. This gives the protein CASSSTGGGNQPQHF.

The J gene is TRBJ1-4, the V gene TRBV30; unclear D gene. This CDR3 comprises 15 residues. Germline V gene sequence: CDR1 GTSNPN, CDR2 SVGIG (reference sequence). Trimming took 4 bases from V and 7 from J, leaving 19 bases between them. The CDR3 nucleotides are TGTGCCTGGAAGTTGGGCGTAGGTAACCTTGAAAAACTGTTTTTT. Its translation is CAWKLGVGNLEKLFF.

The V and J genes are TRBV4-3 and TRBJ1-2; 8 bases map to TRBD1. The trim removed 0 bases at V and 4 bases at J, leaving 4 bases unmatched. The CDR3 runs 15 residues. Germline CDR1 LGHNA, CDR2 YSLEER. CDR3 residues: CASSQEMDRVYGYTF. DNA for the CDR3: TGCGCCAGCAGCCAAGAGATGGACAGGGTCTATGGCTACACCTTC.

This chain joins TRBV6-1 and TRBJ2-7, with 7 positions matching TRBD1. The germline gives CDR1 MNHNS, CDR2 SASEGT. With V trimmed by 4 bases and J by 2 bases, 5 bases remained unmatched. The CDR3 spans 14 residues. The CDR3 sequence: CASSVSGTAYEQYF. CDR3 bases: TGTGCCAGCAGTGTATCCGGGACAGCCTACGAGCAGTACTTC.

The chain employs TRBV7-2 and TRBJ2-7; 7 positions match TRBD1. Unmatched junction bases numbered 6, after V lost 6 bases and J lost 1 base. Germline assignment: CDR1 SGHTA and CDR2 FQGNSA. The CDR3 is 14 residues long. The DNA of the CDR3 is TGTGCCAGCAGAACCCGGGACAGATCCTACGAGCAGTACTTC. Residues: CASRTRDRSYEQYF. Supplemented by reference TRBV7-2 and TRBJ2-7, the full variable domain reads GAGVSQSPSNKVTEKGKDVELRCDPISGHTALYWYRQSLGQGLEFLIYFQGNSAPDKSGLPSDRFSAERTGGSVSTLTIQRTQQEDSAVYLCASRTRDRSYEQYFGPGTRLTVT.